This T cell receptor (beta chain) emerged from a study of blood T cell repertoires in COVID-19. Study-wide background: Both acute and convalescent COVID-19 samples were obtained from the United States, Italy and Spain.

Authors' data handling: Nucleated cell counts were estimated from reference gene primer amplification. The protocol was immunoSEQ multiplex PCR, while the TCRdb copy is restricted to in-frame clones and leaves out a portion. That table is the source of V, J and clone size, and D and trimming were worked out from the DNA. The sample records about 280,000 clones, 85% being singletons. Cohorts were based on clinical histories the participants reported. Symptom resolution, clearance, or two negative PCRs marked the recovered donors of Cohort 3. Germline CDR1 reads MGHRA; CDR2 reads YSYEKL. Trimming stripped 2 bases from V and 7 bases from J, with 18 bases between. This CDR3 spans 16 amino acids.

Sequenced material: PBMCs or T cells enriched from blood (not recorded which). J is TRBJ1-5 and V is TRBV4-1, with D possibly TRBD1 on 6 matching bases. This TCR was sampled from a woman between 50 and 59 years old who had recovered from COVID-19. CDR3 sequence: CASSQLPTGQGQPQHF. CDR3 in DNA: TGCGCCAGCAGCCAATTGCCTACAGGGCAGGGACAGCCCCAGCATTTT.